This passage covers 20 T cell receptor beta chains from one sample sequenced in a study of shared clonotypes between healthy human individuals. Terminally differentiated effector memory CD45RA+ cells were left out of the naive CD8 fraction, which was CD45RO-negative and positively selected for CCR7. TCRdb's copy holds only in-frame clones and misses some; the assay was immunoSEQ multiplex PCR. The data contain some 2.1 million clones, roughly 95% of them singletons. The source material was naive CD8+ T cells sorted from blood. These receptors were obtained from a man between 18 and 29 years old in good health.

The rearrangement joins TRBV10-3 to TRBJ2-7; the D is unclear. CDR3 size: 14 residues. Trimming removed 0 bases from V and 3 bases from J, with 9 bases in between. Germline V CDR1 and CDR2: ENHRY, SYGVKD. CDR3 DNA: TGTGCCATCAGTGAGTCCAACAGCCGCTACGAGCAGTACTTC. Translating it yields CAISESNSRYEQYF.

The V and J genes are TRBV6-5 and TRBJ2-7; the D gene is possibly TRBD1 (6 bases). The CDR3 spans 16 residues. Germline assignment: CDR1 MNHEY and CDR2 SVGAGI. V lost 0 bases, J lost 3 bases, and 15 bases lay in between. The CDR3 DNA reads as TGTGCCAGCAGTTACTCGGTGGGGGCACCCTACTACGAGCAGTACTTC. Its protein product is CASSYSVGAPYYEQYF.

This clone appeared a few times. Distinct nucleotide sequences in the sample also encode this CDR3. The gene calls are TRBV5-1 and TRBJ2-7, with D tentatively TRBD1 (5 bases). The CDR3 length is 13 residues. Germline V lookup: CDR1 SGHRS, CDR2 YFSETQ. Trimming removed 4 bases from V and 0 bases from J, with 8 bases in between. Written as DNA, the CDR3 is TGCGCCAGCAGCCCTGACAGCTCCTACGAGCAGTACTTC. Protein sequence: CASSPDSSYEQYF.

The V and J genes are TRBV25-1 and TRBJ2-5; 10 positions match TRBD2. Germline trimming cut 2 bases from V and 2 bases from J; bases unmatched to any gene: 8. Germline lookup yields CDR1 MGHDK and CDR2 SYGVNS. This CDR3 spans 17 amino acids. CDR3 sequence (DNA): TGTGCCAGCAGTGAAGAAATTCCAGCGGGGGGGCAAGAGACCCAGTACTTC. It codes for CASSEEIPAGGQETQYF.

The chain is built from TRBV28 and TRBJ1-2, with 7 bases that match TRBD1. With V trimmed by 7 bases and J by 7 bases, 15 bases remained unmatched. The CDR3 consists of 15 residues. Germline V gives CDR1 MDHEN, CDR2 SYDVKM. The CDR3 loop reads CASTPAGRGEGGYTF. CDR3 coding DNA: TGTGCCAGCACCCCGGCGGGCAGGGGGGAAGGTGGCTACACCTTC.

The chain employs TRBV29-1 and TRBJ2-7, with a possible D match to TRBD1 (5 bases). The germline CDR1 and CDR2 sequences are SQVTM and ANQGSEA. The CDR3 sequence is 15 residues long. V was shortened by 4 bases and J by 1 base, with 17 bases between the two germline ends. The CDR3 loop reads CSVAAGMNPSYEQYF. Written as DNA, the CDR3 is TGCAGCGTTGCGGCAGGGATGAACCCTTCCTACGAGCAGTACTTC.

The gene calls are TRBV5-1 and TRBJ1-1, with 7 bases matching TRBD1. With V trimmed by 6 bases and J by 10 bases, 3 bases remained unmatched. From germline, CDR1 is SGHRS and CDR2 YFSETQ. The CDR3 loop spans 10 amino acids. CDR3 DNA: TGCGCCAGCACGGCAGGGGGAGCTTTCTTT. It yields the protein CASTAGGAFF.

The rearrangement uses TRBV23-1 and TRBJ1-2; perhaps TRBD1 as D (6 bases). TRBV23-1 is an ORF, and what it does is uncertain. Trimming cost V 1 base and J 2 bases, with 14 bases left between them. CDR3 length: 16 residues. CDR3 bases: TGCGCCAGCAGTCAATTACCTCTTGGACAGAACTATGGCTACACCTTC. The encoded protein is CASSQLPLGQNYGYTF.

A note on this clone: Distinct nucleotide sequences in the sample also encode this CDR3. The V call is TRBV27, the J call TRBJ2-2, with D unclear. CDR3 size: 14 residues. V was pared by 0 bases and J by 2 bases, with 4 bases between. Germline lookup yields CDR1 MNHEY and CDR2 SMNVEV (reference sequence). In DNA form, the CDR3 reads TGTGCCAGCAGTTTATCCTACAACACCGGGGAGCTGTTTTTT. This sequence encodes CASSLSYNTGELFF.

Details on this clone: In the same sample, other DNA sequences code for this CDR3. The rearrangement joins TRBV2 to TRBJ2-7, with TRBD1 matching over 10 bases. CDR3 length: 14 residues. Germline CDR1 is SNHLY and CDR2 is FYNNEI. V lost 3 bases to trimming and J lost 3 bases; unmatched junction nucleotides: 2. DNA for the CDR3: TGTGCCAGCAGTGAGGGGGACAGGGGCTACGAGCAGTACTTC. It yields the protein CASSEGDRGYEQYF.

This chain uses TRBV7-9 with TRBJ2-1; unclear D gene. This CDR3 spans 11 amino acids. V was clipped by 1 base and J by 10 bases, with 5 bases between them. Germline CDR1 is SEHNR and CDR2 is FQNEAQ (reference sequence). The CDR3 region has the DNA TGTGCCAGCAGCTTAGGGGTCGAGCAGTTCTTC. Encoded protein: CASSLGVEQFF. Full variable domain (rest looked up from reference TRBV7-9 and TRBJ2-1): DTGVSQNPRHKITKRGQNVTFRCDPISEHNRLYWYRQTLGQGPEFLTYFQNEAQLEKSRLLSDRFSAERPKGSFSTLEIQRTEQGDSAMYLCASSLGVEQFFGPGTRLTVL.

This chain links TRBV30 with TRBJ2-5; D remains ambiguous. The end of the DNA aligns better with TRBJ2-7, so the J call may be wrong. The CDR3 spans 11 residues. Germline values: CDR1 GTSNPN, CDR2 SVGIG (reference sequence). The CDR3 coding sequence is TGTGCCTGGAACGGCGGATACGAGCAGTACTTC. Its protein is CAWNGGYEQYF.

This clone was picked up one time. The gene calls are TRBV13 and TRBJ1-2; a weak D match, TRBD1 (6 bases). The CDR3 has 15 residues. V was cut by 5 bases and J by 4 bases, with 17 bases left in between. Germline values: CDR1 PRHDT, CDR2 FYEKMQ (reference sequence). Written as DNA, the CDR3 is TGTGCCAGCAGCCCGAGGGGGGCAGGTGGCTATGGCTACACCTTC. Its protein product is CASSPRGAGGYGYTF.

Note on this clone: The sample holds other DNA sequences that translate to the same CDR3. This sequence joins TRBV5-1 and TRBJ2-7; weak D call: TRBD1 (5 bases). This CDR3 region has 13 residues. V lost 0 bases, J lost 3 bases, and 7 bases lay in between. The germline V gene has CDR1 SGHRS and CDR2 YFSETQ. Written as DNA, the CDR3 is TGCGCCAGCAGCTTGGTAGGGGACTACGAGCAGTACTTC. Translation gives CASSLVGDYEQYF.

This chain connects TRBV7-9 to TRBJ2-1; TRBD2 matches 12 bases. The CDR3 length is 17 residues. The V gene's germline CDR1 is SEHNR and CDR2 FQNEAQ (reference sequence). V lost 2 bases to trimming and J lost 4 bases; unmatched junction nucleotides: 6. The CDR3 DNA reads as TGTGCCAGCAGCTTACCCGGGACTAGCGGGCTATACAATGAGCAGTTCTTC. The encoded protein is CASSLPGTSGLYNEQFF.

CDR3 in DNA: TGTGCCAGCAGCTTAGTCCGGGACAGTAAAGAGACCCAGTACTTC. This gives the protein CASSLVRDSKETQYF. The rearrangement uses TRBV7-6 and TRBJ2-5; 7 bases map to TRBD1. The CDR3 contains 15 residues. V trimming: 1 base; J trimming: 3 bases; junction bases outside the gene matches: 5. Germline V gives CDR1 SGHVS, CDR2 FNYEAQ.

The chain is built from TRBV27 and TRBJ2-3; TRBD1 or TRBD2 may be the D gene (6 bases each). V was shortened by 5 bases and J by 2 bases, with 17 bases between the two germline ends. The CDR3 extends over 16 amino acids. CDR1 and CDR2 (germline): MNHEY, SMNVEV (reference sequence). This CDR3 is CASSPPGAGYTDTQYF. Written as DNA, the CDR3 is TGTGCCAGCAGTCCGCCGGGGGCGGGCTACACAGATACGCAGTATTTT.

The rearrangement uses TRBV11-2 and TRBJ2-5; D might be TRBD1 or TRBD2, each matching 5 bases. The CDR3 is 12 amino acids. In germline, CDR1 is SGHAT, CDR2 FQNNGV. V lost 4 bases and J lost 14, with 17 bases in between. In DNA, the CDR3 is TGTGCCAGCAGCTGGGAAGGGACGCCCTTATACTTC. Encoded protein: CASSWEGTPLYF.

V usage is TRBV2 and J usage is TRBJ2-1; TRBD2 agrees at 13 bases. Germline-derived CDR1 and CDR2 are SNHLY and FYNNEI. This CDR3 region has 15 residues. The J segment lost 7 bases and the V segment lost 8 bases, leaving 8 bases of the junction unmatched. This chain's CDR3 is CASDRTSGRANEQFF. CDR3 sequence (DNA): TGTGCCAGCGACCGAACTAGCGGGAGGGCAAATGAGCAGTTCTTC.

The CDR3 spells CASSLTSGGGNEQFF. In nucleotides, the CDR3 is TGCGCCAGCAGCCTTACTAGCGGGGGGGGCAATGAGCAGTTCTTC. V gene TRBV4-1 combines with J gene TRBJ2-1, with 13 bases matching TRBD2. V lost 4 bases to trimming and J lost 6 bases; unmatched junction nucleotides: 3. CDR3 size: 15 residues. The germline gives CDR1 MGHRA, CDR2 YSYEKL.